This TCR beta chain was sequenced for a study of identical twins (dated by TCRdb to 2016 to 2017). Study-level background: To test whether fetal clonotypes persist, the study used deep sequencing on TCR alpha and beta repertoires from monozygotic twins, unrelated adults of various ages, and cord blood. Replicate twin experiments were performed at different times using different library preparation protocols to rule out contamination. The paper as a whole reports these results and caveats: Fewer insertions were carried by abundant cord blood beta clonotypes, a similar but weaker trend appeared in young adult naive repertoires, and no such trend appeared in memory repertoires. Out-of-frame TCR alpha sharing in monozygotic twins was systematically underestimated by recombination models, whereas sharing between unrelated individuals was in agreement with the recombination models. Conclusions relied on cross-sectional statistical analysis, since the same donors could not be followed over many years. In beta out-of-frame sequences, excess twin sharing was weaker, because having fewer shared sequences lowered the signal-to-noise ratio. Compared with coincidental sharing between unrelated individuals, out-of-frame TCR alpha sequences shared between twins had an excess of sequences with low generation probability. Invariant T cells such as MAIT and iNKT could partly confound zero-insertion analyses, although diverse VJ usage argued against such confounding for most clonotypes.

Library preparation used 5' RACE. This sample was sequenced with an Illumina HiSeq 2000. Template switching introduced a universal primer binding site; the final cDNA contained a unique molecular identifier, enabling accurate counting of TCR cDNA molecules. Specific primers in the conserved constant-segment region were used to synthesize first-strand cDNA for the TCR alpha and beta chains. To control for contamination, each cDNA library was double barcoded with a SMART-Mk sample barcode plus Illumina barcodes. TruSeq adapter sequences and Illumina sample barcodes were added in two successive PCR steps. Sequencing of the TCR alpha and beta cDNA libraries was done on the Illumina HiSeq platform using custom primers. In the original analysis: Raw reads were processed with MiGEC to extract unique molecular identifiers, and MiXCR was used to determine CDR3 positions. For each individual, recombination models were inferred using an EM algorithm with the repgenHMM and IGoR tools. The analysis of shared clonotypes was done with the tcR package in R, with sharing normalized by the product of cloneset sizes. Out-of-frame nonproductive sequences were analyzed to study raw recombination free of thymic and clonal selection effects. TCRdb trimmed the raw reads at Q25, called clones with MiXCR and kept productive beta chains. Rows merge per CDR3 protein into single entries with the most common DNA and genes. The V and J calls, along with clone size, are taken from TCRdb and not from the paper's own processing. Present in this sample are fewer than 900,000 distinct CDR3 sequences, 21% of which were seen just once. The top ten constitute 4% to 5.5% of the sample.

All donors were healthy Caucasians. The twin cohort consisted of three pairs of female monozygotic twins, all aged 18 to 29 years. RNA for TCR libraries was isolated from peripheral blood mononuclear cells. A word on this clonotype: Its recognized antigen is unknown. Base qualities are not at hand, and no much larger clone is one base apart.

The germline V gene (reference sequence) supplies CDR1 LGHDT and CDR2 YNNKEL. V and J are truncated by 0 bases and 5 bases respectively, leaving an intervening sequence of 5 bases. The CDR3 has 13 amino acids, counting the end cysteine and phenylalanine. Only the CDR3 region is kept as DNA, spanning 39 bases read in frame from base 1. This same sample was also taken into another study, of T cells expressing NK-cell markers. The second study's authors report: TCR beta-chain repertoires were profiled in sorted CD3+CD56+NKG2C+, CD3+CD56+NKG2C- and CD3+CD56-NKG2C+ T-cell subsets from several donors. Among the eight sequenced donors, only one was HCMV-seronegative, while the other seven were HCMV-seropositive. To restrict sorting to alphabetaTCR-expressing T cells, an anti-gammadeltaTCR antibody was added in several experiments. In six donors, the dominant CD3+CD56+NKG2C+ clonotypes were found to rank among the top 10 CD8+ clonotypes and to make up 1.0-7.0% of CD8+ T cells. Those dominant clonotypes were again the most abundant among CD3+CD56-NKG2C+ cells in a handful of donors, at roughly 25-65%. It remained unclear whether the expanded NKG2C-expressing T cell clones were specific for HCMV antigens. Randomly selected healthy volunteers, three men and five women, were used as the eight sequenced donors. A commercial ELISA kit detecting HCMV-specific IgG in serum was used to determine HCMV serostatus. For 5 or 6 donors, unsorted PBMC were also used to sequence bulk peripheral blood T-cell repertoires. Reads were demultiplexed and grouped by UMI with MIGEC, and clonotypes were assembled and quantified with MiTCR. To exclude erroneous sequences, only TCR cDNA sequences supported by at least two reads were retained. The tcR package was used for downstream repertoire analysis, and clonotypes were matched across fractions by CDR3 nucleotide sequence plus V segment. VDJmatch was used to annotate antigen specificity against VDJdb, with one amino acid substitution in CDR3 permitted.

The rearrangement combines TRBV3-1 with TRBJ2-1; the best D guess is TRBD2, with 5 bases matching. This sequence was found in a woman between 18 and 30 years old in good health. Sequenced sample: PBMCs. The DNA reads as follows: TGTGCCAGCAGCCAAGAAGCGGACAATGAGCAGTTCTTC. Translation gives CASSQEADNEQFF.